The sequence of this T cell receptor (beta chain) was determined in a study of graft-versus-host responses after intestinal transplantation. The overall study: Recipients got multivisceral, liver-intestinal, or isolated intestinal transplants. Every recipient had anti-thymocyte globulin induction and 3 to 4 years of tacrolimus plus steroids. Study-wide results and caveats: The presence of high graft-versus-host to host-versus-graft clonal ratios in allografts characterized patients with graft-donor T cell macrochimerism.

To note about this clone: Its specificity is not known.

TCRdb's table, derived via immunoSEQ multiplex PCR, lists solely in-frame clones and lacks some. The sample consists of roughly 92,000 clones, around 89% of them appearing once. The sequence was collected from a human donor who was the organ donor for an intestinal transplant. The sample was unstimulated CD4+ T cells sorted from spleen or lymph node cells, taken before transplant.

The CDR3 coding sequence is TGTGCCAGCAGCGCCTTTCCGGGAGGCATCCCCACAGATACGCAGTATTTT. Translation: CASSAFPGGIPTDTQYF. This chain connects TRBV9 to TRBJ2-3, with 7 bases aligning to TRBD2. The germline V gene encodes CDR1 SGDLS and CDR2 YYNGEE. The V gene end was trimmed by 3 bases and the J gene end by 2 bases; junction bases not matched to a gene: 12. The CDR3 runs 17 residues.